This entry concerns a single TCR beta chain. The antigen is undetermined. This sample was included in a study of CD8+CD57+ T cells in acquired aplastic anemia. Study-level information: Sorted CD4+ and CD8+ cells yielded around 3.2 ug of DNA on average. An average of roughly 11 million reads for CD4+ cells was obtained from healthy donors.

Broader study findings: Found in both controls and patients were some 31 CD8+ CDR3 sequences.

For CDR3 and TCR beta VDJ profiling, genomic DNA was the template used. TCRdb reprocessed the reads with MiXCR, giving one entry per CDR3 protein. This table has around 140,000 distinct CDR3 sequences, about 40% appearing once. The CDR3 spans 18 residues. V lost 5 bases and J 0 bases, leaving 20 bases between the germline ends. Germline V lookup: CDR1 SGHVT, CDR2 SQSDAQ. This sequence joins TRBV7-4 and TRBJ1-3; D unclear. This sequence was found in a human donor in good health, serving as a control. Sequenced: sorted CD4+, CD8+, or CD8+CD57+ T cells (not recorded which) from PBMCs. The DNA for the CDR3 is TGTGCCAGCAGCCAAGATCTCGGTTTACCACTCTCTGGAAACACCATATATTTT. It codes for CASSQDLGLPLSGNTIYF.